These 2 T cell receptor beta chains were sequenced from one sample in a study of response to subunit inactivated influenza vaccine. TCRdb analysed the RT-PCR reads with MiXCR anew, one entry per CDR3 protein. Of 650,000 to 800,000 distinct CDR3 sequences listed, approximately 13% were seen once; the top ten hold less than 9%. Sequenced material: PBMCs from blood, taken approximately 15 days before vaccination. All receptors derive from a middle-aged man who received an inactivated influenza vaccine.

V is TRBV29-1 and J is TRBJ2-5; possibly TRBD1 for D (5 bases). CDR3 size: 12 residues. Germline V CDR1 and CDR2: SQVTM, ANQGSEA. Trimming pared 4 bases from V and 0 bases from J, leaving 6 bases between. The CDR3 coding sequence is TGCAGCGTTGCCAGGGACCAAGAGACCCAGTACTTC. Its translation: CSVARDQETQYF. The complete variable domain, with remaining parts taken from reference TRBV29-1 and TRBJ2-5, reads SAVISQKPSRDICQRGTSLTIQCQVDSQVTMMFWYRQQPGQSLTLIATANQGSEATYESGFVIDKFPISRPNLTFSTLTVSNMSPEDSSIYLCSVARDQETQYFGPGTRLLVL.

The chain has TRBV7-2 and TRBJ1-5; 7 bases fit TRBD1. With 5 bases clipped from V and 6 bases from J, the junction kept 7 bases outside the gene matches. Germline V gene lookup returns CDR1 SGHTA and CDR2 FQGNSA. The CDR3 has 14 residues. CDR3 in DNA: TGTGCCAGCAGCCCAGACAGGGCCCGTCAGCCCCAGCATTTT. Translation: CASSPDRARQPQHF.